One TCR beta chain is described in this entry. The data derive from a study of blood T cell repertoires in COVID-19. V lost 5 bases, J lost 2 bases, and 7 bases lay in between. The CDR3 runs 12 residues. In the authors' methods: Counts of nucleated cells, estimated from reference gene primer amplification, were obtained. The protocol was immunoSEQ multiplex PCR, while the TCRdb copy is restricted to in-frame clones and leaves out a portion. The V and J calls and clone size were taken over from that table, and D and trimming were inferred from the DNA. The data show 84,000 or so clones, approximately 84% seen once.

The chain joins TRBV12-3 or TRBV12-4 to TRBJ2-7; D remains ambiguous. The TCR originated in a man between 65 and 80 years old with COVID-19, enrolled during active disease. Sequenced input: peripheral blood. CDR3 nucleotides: TGTGCCAGCAGTACAGAGACCTACGAGCAGTACTTC. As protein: CASSTETYEQYF.